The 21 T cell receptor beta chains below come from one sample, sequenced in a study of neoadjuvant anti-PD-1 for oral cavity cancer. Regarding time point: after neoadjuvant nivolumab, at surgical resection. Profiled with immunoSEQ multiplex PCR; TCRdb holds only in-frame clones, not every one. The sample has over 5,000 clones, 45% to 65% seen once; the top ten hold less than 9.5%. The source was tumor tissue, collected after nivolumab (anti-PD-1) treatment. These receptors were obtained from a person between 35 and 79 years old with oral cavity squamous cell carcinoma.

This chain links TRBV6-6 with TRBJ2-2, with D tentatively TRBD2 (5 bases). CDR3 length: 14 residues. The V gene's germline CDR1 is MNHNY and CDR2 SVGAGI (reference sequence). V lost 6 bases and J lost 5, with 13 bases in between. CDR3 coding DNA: TGTGCCAGCAGGATAATACTAGGGACCGGGGAGCTGTTTTTT. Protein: CASRIILGTGELFF.

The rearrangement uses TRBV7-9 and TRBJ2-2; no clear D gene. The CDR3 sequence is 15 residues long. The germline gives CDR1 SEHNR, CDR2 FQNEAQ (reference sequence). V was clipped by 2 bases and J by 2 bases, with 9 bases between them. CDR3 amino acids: CASSLREPNTGELFF. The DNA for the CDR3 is TGTGCCAGCAGCTTAAGGGAACCTAACACCGGGGAGCTGTTTTTT.

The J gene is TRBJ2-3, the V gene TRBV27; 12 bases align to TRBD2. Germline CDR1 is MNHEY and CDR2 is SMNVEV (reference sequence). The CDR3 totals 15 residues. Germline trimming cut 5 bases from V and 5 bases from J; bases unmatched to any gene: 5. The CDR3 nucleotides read TGTGCCAGCAGTCTGACTAGCGGGAGTGGAGATACGCAGTATTTT. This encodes CASSLTSGSGDTQYF.

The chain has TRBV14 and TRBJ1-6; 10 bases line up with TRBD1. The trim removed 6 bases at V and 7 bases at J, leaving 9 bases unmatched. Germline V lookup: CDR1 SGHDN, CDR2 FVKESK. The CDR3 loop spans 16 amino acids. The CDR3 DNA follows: TGTGCCAGCAGTCTAAACTTGGGACAGGGGAATTCACCCCTCCACTTT. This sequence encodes CASSLNLGQGNSPLHF.

The CDR3 coding sequence is TGTGCCAGGGGGACAGCTTTGGGGGATGGCTACACCTTC. This translates into CARGTALGDGYTF. This chain connects TRBV2 to TRBJ1-2, with 7 bases fitting TRBD1. The CDR3 runs to 13 residues. Trimming removed 9 bases from V and 6 bases from J; junction bases left unmatched: 10. CDR1 and CDR2 from the germline V gene are SNHLY and FYNNEI.

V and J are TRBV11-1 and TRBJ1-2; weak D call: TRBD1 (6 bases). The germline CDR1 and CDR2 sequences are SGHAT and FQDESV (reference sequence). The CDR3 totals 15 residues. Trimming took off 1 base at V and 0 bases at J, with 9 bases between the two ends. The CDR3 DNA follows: TGTGCCAGCAGCTTAGAGACAGGAGCTAACTATGGCTACACCTTC. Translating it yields CASSLETGANYGYTF.

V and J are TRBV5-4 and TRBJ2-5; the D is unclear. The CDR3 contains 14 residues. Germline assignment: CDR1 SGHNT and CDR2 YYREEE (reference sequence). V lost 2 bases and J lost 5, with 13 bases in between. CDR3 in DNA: TGTGCCAGCAGCTTAAAAAAAGGGCGGGAGACCCAGTACTTC. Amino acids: CASSLKKGRETQYF.

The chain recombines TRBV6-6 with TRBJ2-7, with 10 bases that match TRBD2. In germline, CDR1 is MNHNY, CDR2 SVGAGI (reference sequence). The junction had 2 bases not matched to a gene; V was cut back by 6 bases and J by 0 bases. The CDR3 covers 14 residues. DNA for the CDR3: TGTGCCAGCAGGAAGCGGGAGGGCTCCTACGAGCAGTACTTC. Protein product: CASRKREGSYEQYF.

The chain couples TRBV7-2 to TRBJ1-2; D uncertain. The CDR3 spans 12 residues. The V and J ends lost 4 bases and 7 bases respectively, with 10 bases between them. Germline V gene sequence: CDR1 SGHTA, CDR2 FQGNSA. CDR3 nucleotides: TGTGCCAGCAGCTGGCCGGGAACTGGCTACACCTTC. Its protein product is CASSWPGTGYTF. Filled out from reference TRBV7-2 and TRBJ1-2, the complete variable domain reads GAGVSQSPSNKVTEKGKDVELRCDPISGHTALYWYRQSLGQGLEFLIYFQGNSAPDKSGLPSDRFSAERTGGSVSTLTIQRTQQEDSAVYLCASSWPGTGYTFGSGTRLTVV.

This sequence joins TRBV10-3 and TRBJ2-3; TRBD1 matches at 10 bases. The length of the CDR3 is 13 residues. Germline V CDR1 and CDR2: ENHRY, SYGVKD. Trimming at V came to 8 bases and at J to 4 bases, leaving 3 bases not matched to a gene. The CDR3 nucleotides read TGTGCCATCTGGGACAGGGGTTCAGATACGCAGTATTTT. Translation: CAIWDRGSDTQYF.

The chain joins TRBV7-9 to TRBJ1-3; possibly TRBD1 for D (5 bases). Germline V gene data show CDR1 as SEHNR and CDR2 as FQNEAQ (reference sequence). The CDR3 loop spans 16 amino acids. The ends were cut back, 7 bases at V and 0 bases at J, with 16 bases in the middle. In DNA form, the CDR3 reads TGTGCCAGCAAAGGGGATAGAAGGTTCTCTGGAAACACCATATATTTT. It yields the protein CASKGDRRFSGNTIYF.

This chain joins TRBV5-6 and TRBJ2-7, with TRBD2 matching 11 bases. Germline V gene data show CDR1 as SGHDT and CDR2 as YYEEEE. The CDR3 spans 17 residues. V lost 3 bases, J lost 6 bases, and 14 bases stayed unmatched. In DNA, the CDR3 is TGTGCCAGCAGCTCTCGCCAATTAGCGGGAGGGCATCCCGAGCAGTACTTC. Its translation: CASSSRQLAGGHPEQYF.

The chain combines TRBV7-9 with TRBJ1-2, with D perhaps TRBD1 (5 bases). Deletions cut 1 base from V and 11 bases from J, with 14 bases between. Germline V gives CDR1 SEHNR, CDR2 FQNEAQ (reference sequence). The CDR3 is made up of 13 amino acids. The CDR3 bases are TGTGCCAGCAGCTTAGAGACCGACAGCGATTACACCTTC. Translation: CASSLETDSDYTF. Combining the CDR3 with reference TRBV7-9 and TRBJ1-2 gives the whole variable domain DTGVSQNPRHKITKRGQNVTFRCDPISEHNRLYWYRQTLGQGPEFLTYFQNEAQLEKSRLLSDRFSAERPKGSFSTLEIQRTEQGDSAMYLCASSLETDSDYTFGSGTRLTVV.

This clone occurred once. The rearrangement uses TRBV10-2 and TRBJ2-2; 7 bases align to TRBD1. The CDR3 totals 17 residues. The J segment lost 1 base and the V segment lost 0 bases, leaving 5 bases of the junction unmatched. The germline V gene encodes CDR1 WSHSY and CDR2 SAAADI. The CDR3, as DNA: TGCGCCAGCAGTGAGTCGAGGCGGACAGGGAACACCGGGGAGCTGTTTTTT. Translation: CASSESRRTGNTGELFF.

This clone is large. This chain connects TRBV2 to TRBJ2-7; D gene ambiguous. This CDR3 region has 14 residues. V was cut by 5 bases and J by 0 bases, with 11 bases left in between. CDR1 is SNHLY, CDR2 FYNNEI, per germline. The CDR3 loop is CASSYDSSSYEQYF. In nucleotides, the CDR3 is TGTGCCAGCAGTTACGACTCAAGCTCCTACGAGCAGTACTTC.

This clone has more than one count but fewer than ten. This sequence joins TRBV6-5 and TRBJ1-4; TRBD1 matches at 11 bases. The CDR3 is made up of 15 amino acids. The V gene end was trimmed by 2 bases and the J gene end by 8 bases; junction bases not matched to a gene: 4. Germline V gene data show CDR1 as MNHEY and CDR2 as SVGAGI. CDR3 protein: CASSYGQGAFEKLFF. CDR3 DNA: TGTGCCAGCAGTTACGGACAGGGGGCATTCGAAAAACTGTTTTTT.

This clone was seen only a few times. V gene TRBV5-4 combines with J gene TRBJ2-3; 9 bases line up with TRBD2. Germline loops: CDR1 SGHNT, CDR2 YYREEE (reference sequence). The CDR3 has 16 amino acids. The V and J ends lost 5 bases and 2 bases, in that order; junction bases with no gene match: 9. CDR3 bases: TGTGCCAGCAGTCTTCGGCGACTAGCGGCCACAGATACGCAGTATTTT. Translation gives CASSLRRLAATDTQYF.

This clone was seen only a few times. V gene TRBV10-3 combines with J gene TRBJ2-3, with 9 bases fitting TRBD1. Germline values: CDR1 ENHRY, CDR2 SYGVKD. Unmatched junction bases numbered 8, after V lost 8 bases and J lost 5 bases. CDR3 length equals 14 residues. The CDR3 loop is CAIRRTGEGDTQYF. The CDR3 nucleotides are TGTGCCATCCGACGGACAGGGGAGGGAGATACGCAGTATTTT.

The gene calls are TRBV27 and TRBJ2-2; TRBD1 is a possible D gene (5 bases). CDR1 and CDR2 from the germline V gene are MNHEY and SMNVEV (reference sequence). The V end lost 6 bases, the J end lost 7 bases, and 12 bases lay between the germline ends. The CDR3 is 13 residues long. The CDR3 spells CASRGRAGGELFF. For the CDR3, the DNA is TGTGCCAGCAGAGGCAGGGCTGGCGGGGAGCTGTTTTTT.

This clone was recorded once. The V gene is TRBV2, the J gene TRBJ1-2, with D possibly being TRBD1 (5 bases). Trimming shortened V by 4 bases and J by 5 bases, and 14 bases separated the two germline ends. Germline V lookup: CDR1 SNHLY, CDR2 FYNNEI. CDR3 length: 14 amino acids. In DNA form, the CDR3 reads TGTGCCAGCAGTGGGGGTAGTGAGGGGTATGGCTACACCTTC. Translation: CASSGGSEGYGYTF.

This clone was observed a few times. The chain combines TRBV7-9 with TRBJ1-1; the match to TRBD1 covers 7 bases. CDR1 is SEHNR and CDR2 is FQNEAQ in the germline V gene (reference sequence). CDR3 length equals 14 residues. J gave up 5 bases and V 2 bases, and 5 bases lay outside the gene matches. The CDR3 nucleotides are TGTGCCAGCAGCTTAAGCCAGGGGGGGACTGAAGCTTTCTTT. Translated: CASSLSQGGTEAFF. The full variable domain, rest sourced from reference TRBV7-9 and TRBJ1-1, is DTGVSQNPRHKITKRGQNVTFRCDPISEHNRLYWYRQTLGQGPEFLTYFQNEAQLEKSRLLSDRFSAERPKGSFSTLEIQRTEQGDSAMYLCASSLSQGGTEAFFGQGTRLTVV.